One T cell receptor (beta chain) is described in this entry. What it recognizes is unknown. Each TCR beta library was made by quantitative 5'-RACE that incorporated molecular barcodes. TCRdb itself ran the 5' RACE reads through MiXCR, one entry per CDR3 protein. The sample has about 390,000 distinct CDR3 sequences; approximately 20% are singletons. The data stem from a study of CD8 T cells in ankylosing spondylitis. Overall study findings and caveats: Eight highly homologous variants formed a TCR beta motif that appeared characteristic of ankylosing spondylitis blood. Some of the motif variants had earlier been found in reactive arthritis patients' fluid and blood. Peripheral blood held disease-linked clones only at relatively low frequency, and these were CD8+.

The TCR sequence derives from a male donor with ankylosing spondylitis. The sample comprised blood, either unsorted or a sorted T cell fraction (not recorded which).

CDR3 nucleotides: TGTGCCAGCAGCGCCCCGGACAGGGCGGGTTCAGCTTTCTTT. Translated, it gives CASSAPDRAGSAFF. The V gene is TRBV9, the J gene TRBJ1-1; 8 bases line up with TRBD1. The ends lost 3 bases at V and 10 bases at J; junction bases unmatched: 11. Germline V gives CDR1 SGDLS, CDR2 YYNGEE. This CDR3 spans 14 amino acids. Complete variable domain (other parts from reference TRBV9 and TRBJ1-1): DSGVTQTPKHLITATGQRVTLRCSPRSGDLSVYWYQQSLDQGLQFLIQYYNGEERAKGNILERFSAQQFPDLHSELNLSSLELGDSALYFCASSAPDRAGSAFFGQGTRLTVV.